This TCR beta chain was profiled in a study of T-cell memory formation after mild COVID-19. About the study: The TCR clusters were mostly specific to one donor.

In the case of this clonotype: Its specificity is not known.

Study observations and caveats: Pre-infection memory harbored some responding clones, suggesting cross-reactive memory joined. Among clones contracting day 15 to 85, CD4/CD8 was balanced, whereas later expanders leaned CD4+.

TCRdb re-analysed the 5' RACE reads in MiXCR, keeping a single row per CDR3 protein. The sample holds 190,000 or so distinct CDR3 sequences; around 21% are singletons and the top ten take approximately 22%. Germline lookup yields CDR1 SNHLY and CDR2 FYNNEI. V lost 7 bases to trimming and J lost 3 bases; unmatched junction nucleotides: 6. This CDR3 has 14 amino acids. The chain has TRBV2 and TRBJ2-5; 9 bases fit TRBD2. The sequenced sample was PBMCs or a T cell subset sorted from them (not recorded which). The origin of this receptor is an adult woman who had mild COVID-19 (a few samples of this study predate the infection). Cell type and time point are not known. CDR3 region: CASNLAGFKETQYF. CDR3 nucleotides: TGTGCCAGCAACCTAGCGGGGTTTAAAGAGACCCAGTACTTC.